These 22 T cell receptor beta chains came from one sample sequenced in a study of CXCR3-negative and CXCR3-positive naive CD8 T cells. Libraries were UMI-labeled 5' RACE TRB cDNA. TCRdb re-called the 5' RACE reads and catalogs CDR3 proteins one per entry, DNA excluded. Recorded for this sample: 60,000 or so distinct CDR3 sequences. Material for sequencing was memory CD8+ T cells from blood. The receptors here all came from a human donor in good health. Some clones in this sample may be carry-over from other donors' samples.

The V and J genes are TRBV7-6 and TRBJ1-6. The CDR3 runs to 18 residues. Germline CDR1 SGHVS, CDR2 FNYEAQ. CDR3 in amino acids: CASSLAAPRSSYNSPLHF.

The chain couples TRBV7-6 to TRBJ2-7; the TCRdb D gene call, TRBD1, has no DNA to confirm it. This CDR3 has 15 residues. Germline lookup yields CDR1 SGHVS and CDR2 FNYEAQ. This CDR3 is CASSPWEKGTDEQYF.

The chain uses TRBV7-6 and TRBJ2-7; lacking DNA, the TRBD1 call made by TCRdb goes unchecked. The germline V gene has CDR1 SGHVS and CDR2 FNYEAQ. This CDR3 has 14 residues. CDR3 amino acids: CASSTSEGGYEQYF.

The chain combines TRBV28 with TRBJ2-7; the D gene TCRdb calls, TRBD1, cannot be checked with no DNA. The CDR3 spans 17 residues. Germline V gene data show CDR1 as MDHEN and CDR2 as SYDVKM. Here the CDR3 reads CASSLVWGVYASDGQYF.

The chain is built from TRBV15 and TRBJ1-2; TCRdb selects TRBD1, and the lack of DNA leaves this call unchecked. The CDR3 has 14 amino acids. Looked up from germline, CDR1 is LNHNV and CDR2 is YYDKDF (reference sequence). CDR3 residues: CATSRDRQGDGYTF.

CDR3 amino acids: CASSVEGDSGSYEQYF. The chain couples TRBV9 to TRBJ2-7; there is no DNA to check the TCRdb D call of TRBD1. This CDR3 contains 16 residues. Germline CDR1 is SGDLS and CDR2 is YYNGEE.

The chain joins TRBV7-6 to TRBJ2-3; TCRdb's D call, TRBD1, is unchecked because there is no DNA. CDR1 is SGHVS, CDR2 FNYEAQ, per germline. The CDR3 runs to 16 residues. The CDR3 here is CASSLEAGGGTDTQYF.

The CDR3 protein is CASSYSPLTGQGAYEQYF. This chain joins TRBV6-5 and TRBJ2-7; TCRdb's D gene call, TRBD1, goes unchecked for lack of DNA. The CDR3 is made up of 18 amino acids. Per germline, CDR1 MNHEY and CDR2 SVGAGI.

V usage is TRBV7-3 and J usage is TRBJ2-1; TCRdb reports TRBD2, a call that lacks DNA to check it against. The CDR3 is 15 residues long. CDR1 is SGHTA and CDR2 is FQGTGA in the germline V gene. CDR3: CASSSGGGSYNEQFF.

This chain connects TRBV9 to TRBJ2-5; lacking DNA, the TRBD1 call made by TCRdb goes unchecked. This CDR3 is built from 13 residues. Germline V CDR1 and CDR2: SGDLS, YYNGEE. The CDR3 loop reads CASSVGPAETQYF.

The chain carries TRBV4-2 and TRBJ2-3; absent DNA, TCRdb's TRBD1 call cannot be checked. The CDR3 loop spans 14 amino acids. The germline V gene has CDR1 LGHNA and CDR2 YNFKEQ. The CDR3 sequence is CASSRGQGLDTQYF.

This chain uses TRBV29-1 with TRBJ2-1; absent DNA, TCRdb's TRBD2 call cannot be checked. Germline V gene lookup returns CDR1 SQVTM and CDR2 ANQGSEA. The CDR3 is 16 amino acids. CDR3 residues: CSVEGPQREAYNEQFF.

The chain joins TRBV6-2 or TRBV6-3 to TRBJ1-1. Per germline, CDR1 MNHEY and CDR2 SVGEGT. The CDR3 sequence is 18 residues long. The CDR3 is CASMVNLAQGGWHTEAFF.

CDR3 amino acids: CASSLRGVNEQFF. The chain combines TRBV28 with TRBJ2-1; TCRdb's D call, TRBD1, is unchecked because there is no DNA. Germline CDR1 reads MDHEN; CDR2 reads SYDVKM. This CDR3 has 13 residues.

The chain employs TRBV6-2 or TRBV6-3 and TRBJ2-1; TCRdb designates TRBD2, a call that cannot be tested without DNA. Germline loops: CDR1 MNHEY, CDR2 SVGEGT. The CDR3 consists of 13 residues. Here the CDR3 reads CASIEPSSVEQFF.

This chain links TRBV7-8 with TRBJ2-7; TCRdb outputs TRBD1, but without DNA this stays unchecked. The V gene's germline CDR1 is SGHVS and CDR2 FQNEAQ. The length of the CDR3 is 15 residues. The CDR3 here is CASSARRRDGYEQYF.

V is TRBV7-9 and J is TRBJ2-1; TCRdb selects TRBD2, and the lack of DNA leaves this call unchecked. Germline values: CDR1 SEHNR, CDR2 FQNEAQ (reference sequence). The CDR3 sequence is 16 residues long. This CDR3 is CASSSKPGTIYNEQFF. Complete variable domain (other parts from reference TRBV7-9 and TRBJ2-1): DTGVSQNPRHKITKRGQNVTFRCDPISEHNRLYWYRQTLGQGPEFLTYFQNEAQLEKSRLLSDRFSAERPKGSFSTLEIQRTEQGDSAMYLCASSSKPGTIYNEQFFGPGTRLTVL.

The chain is built from TRBV7-8 and TRBJ2-1. Germline V CDR1 and CDR2: SGHVS, FQNEAQ. CDR3 length equals 11 residues. The chain's CDR3 is CASSPLGKQFF.

The chain employs TRBV28 and TRBJ2-7; there is no DNA to check the TCRdb D call of TRBD1. Germline CDR1 and CDR2: MDHEN and SYDVKM. CDR3 length: 13 amino acids. The CDR3 sequence is CASSRTGYHEQYF. The full variable domain, with the rest looked up from reference TRBV28 and TRBJ2-7, is DVKVTQSSRYLVKRTGEKVFLECVQDMDHENMFWYRQDPGLGLRLIYFSYDVKMKEKGDIPEGYSVSREKKERFSLILESASTNQTSMYLCASSRTGYHEQYFGPGTRLTVT.

V is TRBV9 and J is TRBJ2-5; absent DNA, TCRdb's TRBD1 call cannot be checked. Germline V gene sequence: CDR1 SGDLS, CDR2 YYNGEE. The CDR3 has 15 amino acids. CDR3 region: CASSVADSLLETQYF.

This chain links TRBV28 with TRBJ2-5; TCRdb gives TRBD1 as the D gene, but with no DNA this cannot be confirmed. Germline V gene data show CDR1 as MDHEN and CDR2 as SYDVKM. This CDR3 is 15 amino acids long. The CDR3 sequence is CASSLTGYGGETQYF.

V usage is TRBV4-3 and J usage is TRBJ2-7. This CDR3 comprises 14 residues. Germline V gene data show CDR1 as LGHNA and CDR2 as YSLEER. The CDR3 loop reads CASSQVAGNYEQYF.